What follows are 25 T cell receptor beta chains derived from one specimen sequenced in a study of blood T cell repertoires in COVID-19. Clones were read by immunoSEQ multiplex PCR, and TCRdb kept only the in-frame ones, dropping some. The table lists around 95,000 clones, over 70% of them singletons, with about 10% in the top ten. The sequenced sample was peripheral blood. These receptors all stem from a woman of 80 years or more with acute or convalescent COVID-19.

The chain's CDR3 is CASRAGGSDTQYF. The DNA for the CDR3 is TGTGCCAGCAGAGCGGGGGGGTCAGATACGCAGTATTTT. This chain uses TRBV2 with TRBJ2-3; 10 bases match TRBD2. The CDR3 has 13 amino acids. V dropped 6 bases and J dropped 4; count of bases not matched to a gene: 1. The germline V gene has CDR1 SNHLY and CDR2 FYNNEI.

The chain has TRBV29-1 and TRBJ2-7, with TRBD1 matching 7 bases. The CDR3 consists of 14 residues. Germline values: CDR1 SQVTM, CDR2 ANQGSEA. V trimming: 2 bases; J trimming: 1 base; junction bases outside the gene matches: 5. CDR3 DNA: TGCAGCGTTGAACTGAGGGGGCCGTCCTACGAGCAGTACTTC. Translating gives CSVELRGPSYEQYF.

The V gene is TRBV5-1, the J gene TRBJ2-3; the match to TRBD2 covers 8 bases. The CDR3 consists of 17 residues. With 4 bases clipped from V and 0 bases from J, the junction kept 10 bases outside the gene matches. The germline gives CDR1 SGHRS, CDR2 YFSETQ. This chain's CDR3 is CASSPGGAGPSTDTQYF. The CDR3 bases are TGCGCCAGCAGCCCCGGGGGGGCAGGGCCCAGCACAGATACGCAGTATTTT.

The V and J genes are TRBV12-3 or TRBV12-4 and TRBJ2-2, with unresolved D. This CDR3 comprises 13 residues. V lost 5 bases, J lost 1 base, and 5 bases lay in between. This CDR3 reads CASSPLNTGELFF. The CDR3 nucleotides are TGTGCCAGCAGTCCGTTGAACACCGGGGAGCTGTTTTTT.

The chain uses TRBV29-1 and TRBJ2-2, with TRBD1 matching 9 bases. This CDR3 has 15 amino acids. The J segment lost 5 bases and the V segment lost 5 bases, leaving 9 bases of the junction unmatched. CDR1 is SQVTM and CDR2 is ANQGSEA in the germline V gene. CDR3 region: CSVLGTGTLTGELFF. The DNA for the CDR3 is TGCAGCGTTCTTGGGACAGGGACTTTGACCGGGGAGCTGTTTTTT.

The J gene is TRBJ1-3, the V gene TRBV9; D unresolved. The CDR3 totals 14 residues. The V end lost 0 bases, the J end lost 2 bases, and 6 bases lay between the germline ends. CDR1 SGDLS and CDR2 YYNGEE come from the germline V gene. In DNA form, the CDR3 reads TGTGCCAGCAGCGTAGCCCCGGCTGGAAACACCATATATTTT. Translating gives CASSVAPAGNTIYF.

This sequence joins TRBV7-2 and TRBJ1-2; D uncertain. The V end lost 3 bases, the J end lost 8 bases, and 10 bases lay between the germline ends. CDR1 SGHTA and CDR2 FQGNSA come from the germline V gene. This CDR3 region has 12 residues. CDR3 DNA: TGTGCCAGCAGCTTTGCAGGTTACGGCTACACCTTC. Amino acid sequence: CASSFAGYGYTF.

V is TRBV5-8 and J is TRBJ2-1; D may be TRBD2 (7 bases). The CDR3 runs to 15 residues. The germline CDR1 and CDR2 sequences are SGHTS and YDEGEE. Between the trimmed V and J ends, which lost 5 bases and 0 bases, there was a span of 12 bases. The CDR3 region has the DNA TGTGCCAGCAGGGGGAGGGGGAGCTCCTACAATGAGCAGTTCTTC. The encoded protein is CASRGRGSSYNEQFF.

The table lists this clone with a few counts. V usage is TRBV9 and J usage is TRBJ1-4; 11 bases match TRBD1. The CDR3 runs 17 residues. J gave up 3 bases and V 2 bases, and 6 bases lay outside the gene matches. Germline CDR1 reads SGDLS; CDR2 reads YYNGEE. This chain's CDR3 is CASSVGTGGSANEKLFF. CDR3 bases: TGTGCCAGCAGCGTCGGGACAGGGGGTTCAGCTAATGAAAAACTGTTTTTT.

For the CDR3, the DNA is TGTGCCAGCAGCCAACAGGGCTCCTACAATGAGCAGTTCTTC. This sequence encodes CASSQQGSYNEQFF. The chain is built from TRBV3-1 (or the pseudogene TRBV3-2) and TRBJ2-1; D might be TRBD1 (5 bases). Trimming took off 2 bases at V and 0 bases at J, with 5 bases between the two ends. There are 14 residues in the CDR3. CDR1 is LGHDT, CDR2 YNNKEL, per germline (reference sequence).

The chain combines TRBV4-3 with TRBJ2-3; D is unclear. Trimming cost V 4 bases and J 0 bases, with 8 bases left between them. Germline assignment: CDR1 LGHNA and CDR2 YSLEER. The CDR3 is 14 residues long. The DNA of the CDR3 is TGCGCCAGCAGCCCTGGCCCTAGCACAGATACGCAGTATTTT. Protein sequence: CASSPGPSTDTQYF.

CDR3 residues: CASSSPEDRGGNSPLHF. The CDR3 nucleotides read TGTGCCAGCAGCTCCCCTGAAGACAGGGGTGGCAATTCACCCCTCCACTTT. V usage is TRBV5-5 and J usage is TRBJ1-6; 8 positions agree with TRBD1. Germline assignment: CDR1 SGHKS and CDR2 YYEKEE (reference sequence). V lost 3 bases and J lost 7; bases outside the gene matches: 12. The CDR3 has 17 residues.

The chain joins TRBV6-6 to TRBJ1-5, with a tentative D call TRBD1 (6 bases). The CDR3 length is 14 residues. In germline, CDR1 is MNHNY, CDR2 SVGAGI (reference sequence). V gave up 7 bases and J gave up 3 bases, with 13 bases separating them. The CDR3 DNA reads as TGTGCCAGCAACCTGGACAGACTCAATCAGCCCCAGCATTTT. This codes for CASNLDRLNQPQHF.

In nucleotides, the CDR3 is TGTGCCAGCAGCCCGGACAGGAGCTCCTATAATTCACCCCTCCACTTT. Protein product: CASSPDRSSYNSPLHF. The V and J genes are TRBV5-5 and TRBJ1-6, with TRBD1 identical over 7 bases. The CDR3 covers 16 residues. Germline CDR1 and CDR2: SGHKS and YYEKEE (reference sequence). Trimming cost V 4 bases and J 0 bases; bases outside gene matches: 4.

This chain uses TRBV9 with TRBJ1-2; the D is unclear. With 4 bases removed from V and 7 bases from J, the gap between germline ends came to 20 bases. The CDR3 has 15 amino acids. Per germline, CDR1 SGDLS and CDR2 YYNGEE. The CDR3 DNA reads TGTGCCAGCAGCCCCAGCCCCTCCGGAGGGAGTGGCTACACCTTC. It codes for CASSPSPSGGSGYTF.

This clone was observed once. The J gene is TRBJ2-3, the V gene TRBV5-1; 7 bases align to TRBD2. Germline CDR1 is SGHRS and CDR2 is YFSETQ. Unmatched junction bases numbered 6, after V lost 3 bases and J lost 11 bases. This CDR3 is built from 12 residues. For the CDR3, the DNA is TGCGCCAGCAGCTCCACTAGCGCAGAGCAGTATTTT. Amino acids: CASSSTSAEQYF.

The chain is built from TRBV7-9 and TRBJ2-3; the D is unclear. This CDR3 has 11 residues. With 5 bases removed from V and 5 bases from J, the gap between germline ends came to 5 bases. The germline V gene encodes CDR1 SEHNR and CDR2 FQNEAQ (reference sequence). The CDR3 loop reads CASSQEDTQYF. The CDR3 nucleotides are TGTGCCAGCAGCCAGGAAGATACGCAGTATTTT.

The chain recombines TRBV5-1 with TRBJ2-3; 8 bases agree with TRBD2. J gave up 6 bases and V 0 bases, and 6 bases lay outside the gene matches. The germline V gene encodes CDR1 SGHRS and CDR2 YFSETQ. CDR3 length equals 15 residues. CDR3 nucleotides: TGCGCCAGCAGCTTGGTGGGACGGGGGGGCGATACGCAGTATTTT. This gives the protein CASSLVGRGGDTQYF.

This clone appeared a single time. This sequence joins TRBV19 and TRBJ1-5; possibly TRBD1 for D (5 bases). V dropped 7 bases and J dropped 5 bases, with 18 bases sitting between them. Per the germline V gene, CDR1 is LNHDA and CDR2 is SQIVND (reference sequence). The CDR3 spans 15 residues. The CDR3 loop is CASTPRGRDDQPQHF. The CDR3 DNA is TGTGCCAGTACCCCAAGGGGCAGGGATGATCAGCCCCAGCATTTT.

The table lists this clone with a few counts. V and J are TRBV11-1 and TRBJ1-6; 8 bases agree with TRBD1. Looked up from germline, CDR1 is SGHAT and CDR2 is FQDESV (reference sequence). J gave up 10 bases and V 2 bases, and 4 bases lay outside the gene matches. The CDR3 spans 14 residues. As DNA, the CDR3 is TGTGCCAGCAGCTTAACAGGGGGTCTCTCACCCCTCCACTTT. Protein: CASSLTGGLSPLHF.

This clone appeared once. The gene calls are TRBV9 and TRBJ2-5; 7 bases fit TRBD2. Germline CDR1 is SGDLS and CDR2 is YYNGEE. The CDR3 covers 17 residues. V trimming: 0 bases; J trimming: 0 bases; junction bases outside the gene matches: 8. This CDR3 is CASSVGGGGLYQETQYF. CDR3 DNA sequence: TGTGCCAGCAGCGTAGGGGGCGGGGGATTGTACCAAGAGACCCAGTACTTC.

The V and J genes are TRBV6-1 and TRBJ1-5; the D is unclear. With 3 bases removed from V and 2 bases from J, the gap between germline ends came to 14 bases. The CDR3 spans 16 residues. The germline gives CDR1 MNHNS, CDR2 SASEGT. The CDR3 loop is CASSDRRAGGNQPQHF. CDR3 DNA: TGTGCCAGCAGTGATAGGAGGGCCGGGGGCAATCAGCCCCAGCATTTT.

The CDR3: CASSPSGNIQYF. In DNA, the CDR3 is TGTGCCAGCAGCCCCTCGGGAAACATTCAGTACTTC. This chain uses TRBV7-2 with TRBJ2-4, with no clear D. The ends were cut back, 5 bases at V and 6 bases at J, with 8 bases in the middle. Per germline, CDR1 SGHTA and CDR2 FQGNSA. The CDR3 is 12 amino acids.

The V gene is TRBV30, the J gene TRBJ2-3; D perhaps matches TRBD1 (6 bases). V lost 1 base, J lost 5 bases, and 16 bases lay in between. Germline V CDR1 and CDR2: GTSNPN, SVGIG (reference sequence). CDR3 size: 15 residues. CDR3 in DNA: TGTGCCTGGAGTGCCCCACAGGGAACGGGAGATACGCAGTATTTT. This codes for CAWSAPQGTGDTQYF.

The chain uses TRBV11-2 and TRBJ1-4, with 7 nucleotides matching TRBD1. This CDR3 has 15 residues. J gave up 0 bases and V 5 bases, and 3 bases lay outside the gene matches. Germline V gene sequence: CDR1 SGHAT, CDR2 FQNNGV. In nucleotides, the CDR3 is TGTGCCAGCAGCGTCACAGGGGCAACTAATGAAAAACTGTTTTTT. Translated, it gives CASSVTGATNEKLFF.